Presented here are 25 T cell receptor beta chains from one specimen sequenced in a study of T cell responses to AZD1222 COVID-19 vaccine. Some clones are missing from TCRdb's copy, which holds only in-frame ones; the method was immunoSEQ multiplex PCR. The sample consists of more than 100,000 clones, approximately 90% of them appearing once. Source: peripheral blood, taken 28 days after the second AZD1222 dose. Receptors originate from an adult who received the AZD1222 COVID-19 vaccine.

The chain uses TRBV28 and TRBJ1-1; 7 bases line up with TRBD1. The CDR3 runs to 14 residues. CDR1 and CDR2 (germline): MDHEN, SYDVKM. Germline trimming cut 9 bases from V and 0 bases from J; bases unmatched to any gene: 7. This chain's CDR3 is CASYRGVMNTEAFF. The CDR3 nucleotides read TGTGCCAGTTACAGGGGAGTGATGAACACTGAAGCTTTCTTT.

This rearrangement joins TRBV3-1 (or the pseudogene TRBV3-2) to TRBJ1-2, with unresolved D. Germline CDR1 and CDR2: LGHDT and YNNKEL (reference sequence). The CDR3 sequence is 13 residues long. V was clipped by 5 bases and J by 1 base, with 8 bases between them. CDR3: CASSIQSNYGYTF. DNA for the CDR3: TGTGCCAGCAGCATTCAGAGTAACTATGGCTACACCTTC.

Concerning this clone: Distinct nucleotide sequences in the sample also encode this CDR3. The chain has TRBV29-1 and TRBJ1-1; TRBD1 is a possible D gene (6 bases). Per germline, CDR1 SQVTM and CDR2 ANQGSEA. V was pared by 0 bases and J by 5 bases, with 7 bases between. The CDR3 is 12 residues long. The CDR3 coding sequence is TGCAGCGTTGAAGACAGGGGAACTGAAGCTTTCTTT. Protein: CSVEDRGTEAFF.

This clone was observed once. V usage is TRBV4-1 and J usage is TRBJ2-2; D not certain. Trimming stripped 0 bases from V and 2 bases from J, with 7 bases between. CDR3 length equals 15 residues. Germline CDR1 MGHRA, CDR2 YSYEKL. In DNA form, the CDR3 reads TGCGCCAGCAGCCAAGATCCTGCTAACACCGGGGAGCTGTTTTTT. This gives the protein CASSQDPANTGELFF.

J is TRBJ2-1 and V is TRBV11-3; 7 bases fit TRBD1. The CDR3 is 15 amino acids. Germline CDR1 reads SGHNT; CDR2 reads YENEEA. V lost 5 bases and J lost 5; bases outside the gene matches: 9. CDR3 loop: CASSLFGQVNNEQFF. CDR3 nucleotides: TGTGCCAGCAGCCTTTTTGGACAGGTAAACAATGAGCAGTTCTTC.

The rearrangement links TRBV15 to TRBJ2-7; 8 nucleotides line up with TRBD2. V gave up 5 bases and J gave up 5 bases; unmatched junction bases: 11. This CDR3 comprises 15 residues. CDR1 and CDR2 (germline): LNHNV, YYDKDF (reference sequence). The CDR3, as DNA: TGTGCCACCAGCCCCCGGGAGGGGTTTACAGACGAGCAGTACTTC. Amino acid sequence: CATSPREGFTDEQYF.

V gene TRBV29-1 combines with J gene TRBJ2-2, with unresolved D. The germline V gene has CDR1 SQVTM and CDR2 ANQGSEA. V was clipped by 4 bases and J by 4 bases, with 25 bases between them. This CDR3 has 18 amino acids. CDR3 DNA: TGCAGCGTTGTAGCTAGTTACTCCCCGAGTTCAAGCACCGGGGAGCTGTTTTTT. Residues: CSVVASYSPSSSTGELFF.

The chain is built from TRBV18 and TRBJ2-3, with D unresolved. Between the trimmed V and J ends, which lost 2 bases and 2 bases, there was a span of 11 bases. The CDR3 sequence is 15 residues long. Germline CDR1 is KGHSH and CDR2 is LQKENI. This CDR3 is CASSPWADTTDTQYF. For the CDR3, the DNA is TGTGCCAGCTCACCATGGGCAGATACCACAGATACGCAGTATTTT. The variable domain in full, with the rest retrieved from reference TRBV18 and TRBJ2-3, is NAGVMQNPRHLVRRRGQEARLRCSPMKGHSHVYWYRQLPEEGLKFMVYLQKENIIDESGMPKERFSAEFPKEGPSILRIQQVVRGDSAAYFCASSPWADTTDTQYFGPGTRLTVL.

This clone was seen more than once but under ten times. The rearrangement links TRBV27 to TRBJ1-4, with a possible D match to TRBD1 (5 bases). V was shortened by 5 bases and J by 4 bases, with 14 bases between the two germline ends. This CDR3 is built from 15 residues. Per germline, CDR1 MNHEY and CDR2 SMNVEV (reference sequence). CDR3 sequence: CASSPLRDGNEKLFF. CDR3 nucleotides: TGTGCCAGCAGTCCGCTCAGGGACGGTAATGAAAAACTGTTTTTT.

The V and J genes are TRBV5-1 and TRBJ2-4, with a tentative D call TRBD2 (6 bases). V lost 4 bases to trimming and J lost 2 bases, with 13 bases between them. The germline CDR1 and CDR2 sequences are SGHRS and YFSETQ. The CDR3 is 15 residues long. The CDR3 loop is CASSGGTRSKNIQYF. For the CDR3, the DNA is TGCGCCAGCAGCGGAGGGACGAGATCCAAAAACATTCAGTACTTC.

This chain links TRBV28 with TRBJ1-3; no clear D. Germline CDR1 reads MDHEN; CDR2 reads SYDVKM. V was shortened by 5 bases and J by 3 bases, with 8 bases between the two germline ends. CDR3 length: 13 amino acids. The CDR3 DNA reads TGTGCCAGCAGTAAGGGTGGTGGAAACACCATATATTTT. Protein product: CASSKGGGNTIYF.

The J gene is TRBJ2-2, the V gene TRBV5-6; 12 nucleotides agree with TRBD2. Germline CDR1 SGHDT, CDR2 YYEEEE. The CDR3 sequence is 18 residues long. With V trimmed by 0 bases and J by 5 bases, 8 bases remained unmatched. The CDR3 DNA sequence: TGTGCCAGCAGCTTGGGGTCCTTACTAGCGGGGGGAACCGGGGAGCTGTTTTTT. Translating it yields CASSLGSLLAGGTGELFF.

V gene TRBV7-2 combines with J gene TRBJ2-1, with D perhaps matching TRBD1 (5 bases). CDR3 length: 14 amino acids. V shed 2 bases and J shed 7 bases, with 12 bases lying between them. In germline, CDR1 is SGHTA, CDR2 FQGNSA. The CDR3 DNA reads as TGTGCCAGCAGCTTACCCGAGAAGGGGAATGAGCAGTTCTTC. This sequence encodes CASSLPEKGNEQFF.

CDR3 bases: TGTGCCAGTAGTATAAAGGGGGACATTCAGTACTTC. It codes for CASSIKGDIQYF. The chain has TRBV19 and TRBJ2-4, with D perhaps matching TRBD1 (6 bases). Germline V gene data show CDR1 as LNHDA and CDR2 as SQIVND (reference sequence). With 2 bases removed from V and 8 bases from J, the gap between germline ends came to 7 bases. The CDR3 length is 12 residues.

Written as DNA, the CDR3 is TGTGCCAGCAGCTCAGGGGGCGCGACTAGGACTGAAGCTTTCTTT. Its translation is CASSSGGATRTEAFF. This chain joins TRBV7-2 and TRBJ1-1, with TRBD1 matching over 8 bases. This CDR3 has 15 residues. V gave up 4 bases and J gave up 5 bases; unmatched junction bases: 9. The V gene's germline CDR1 is SGHTA and CDR2 FQGNSA. Using reference TRBV7-2 and TRBJ1-1 for the parts outside the CDR3, the full variable domain is GAGVSQSPSNKVTEKGKDVELRCDPISGHTALYWYRQSLGQGLEFLIYFQGNSAPDKSGLPSDRFSAERTGGSVSTLTIQRTQQEDSAVYLCASSSGGATRTEAFFGQGTRLTVV.

The chain uses TRBV27 and TRBJ2-7, with D possibly matching TRBD1 (6 bases). This CDR3 region has 15 residues. Germline CDR1 and CDR2: MNHEY and SMNVEV (reference sequence). V dropped 5 bases and J dropped 2 bases, with 16 bases sitting between them. The CDR3 sequence is CASSLNPGHTYEQYF. As DNA, the CDR3 is TGTGCCAGCAGTCTCAACCCGGGACACACCTACGAGCAGTACTTC.

This clone came up once. J is TRBJ1-4 and V is TRBV19, with TRBD1 identical over 9 bases. With 5 bases clipped from V and 3 bases from J, the junction kept 4 bases outside the gene matches. The CDR3 has 15 amino acids. CDR1 and CDR2 (germline): LNHDA, SQIVND (reference sequence). The CDR3 loop reads CASSFRQGANEKLFF. The CDR3 region has the DNA TGTGCCAGTAGTTTCCGACAGGGGGCTAATGAAAAACTGTTTTTT.

The V gene is TRBV2, the J gene TRBJ1-6, with D unresolved. The V end was cut by 3 bases, the J end by 0 bases, with 6 bases between. CDR1 is SNHLY, CDR2 FYNNEI, per germline. There are 15 residues in the CDR3. The CDR3 region is CASSDRSSYNSPLHF. The CDR3 DNA follows: TGTGCCAGCAGTGACCGTAGCTCCTATAATTCACCCCTCCACTTT. The full variable domain, with the rest looked up from reference TRBV2 and TRBJ1-6, is EPEVTQTPSHQVTQMGQEVILRCVPISNHLYFYWYRQILGQKVEFLVSFYNNEISEKSEIFDDQFSVERPDGSNFTLKIRSTKLEDSAMYFCASSDRSSYNSPLHFGNGTRLTVT.

The genes are TRBV13 and TRBJ2-5; 14 bases agree with TRBD2. The germline V gene encodes CDR1 PRHDT and CDR2 FYEKMQ (reference sequence). Losses at the gene ends were 5 bases for V and 2 bases for J; bases not matched to a gene: 4. The CDR3 spans 16 residues. In DNA form, the CDR3 reads TGTGCCAGCAGCACGGGACTAGCGGGAGAACAAGAGACCCAGTACTTC. This sequence encodes CASSTGLAGEQETQYF.

This chain uses TRBV15 with TRBJ1-2; 7 positions agree with TRBD1. The CDR3 is 13 residues long. Germline values: CDR1 LNHNV, CDR2 YYDKDF (reference sequence). After removal of 5 bases from V and 4 bases from J, the junction contained 4 bases not matched to a gene. CDR3 in DNA: TGTGCCACCAGCGCGGGGGACAGCTATGGCTACACCTTC. This gives the protein CATSAGDSYGYTF.

This clone was counted a few times. V is TRBV24-1 and J is TRBJ1-2, with 8 bases fitting TRBD1. The CDR3 has 15 residues. Unmatched junction bases numbered 9, after V lost 2 bases and J lost 8 bases. The germline CDR1 and CDR2 sequences are KGHDR and SFDVKD. In nucleotides, the CDR3 is TGTGCCACCAGTGATTCGAAAGGACAGGGAGGAGGCTACACCTTC. This encodes CATSDSKGQGGGYTF.

This clone was found once. The chain combines TRBV7-2 with TRBJ2-6, with D possibly called TRBD1 or TRBD2 (5 bases each). CDR1 is SGHTA, CDR2 FQGNSA, per germline. The CDR3 is made up of 16 amino acids. Trimming removed 5 bases at V and 1 base at J, with 12 bases between. Here the CDR3 reads CASSARWGSGANVLTF. Here the CDR3 DNA reads TGTGCCAGCAGCGCCCGTTGGGGGTCTGGGGCCAACGTCCTGACTTTC. Together with reference TRBV7-2 and TRBJ2-6, the CDR3 gives the full variable domain: GAGVSQSPSNKVTEKGKDVELRCDPISGHTALYWYRQSLGQGLEFLIYFQGNSAPDKSGLPSDRFSAERTGGSVSTLTIQRTQQEDSAVYLCASSARWGSGANVLTFGAGSRLTVL.

This chain links TRBV5-1 with TRBJ1-6; D uncertain. CDR1 and CDR2 from the germline V gene are SGHRS and YFSETQ. The CDR3 is made up of 15 amino acids. V was pared by 1 base and J by 5 bases, with 10 bases between. The CDR3 nucleotides read TGCGCCAGCAGCTTGTTGGGTTCCGATAATTCACCCCTCCACTTT. This sequence encodes CASSLLGSDNSPLHF.

The rearrangement links TRBV27 to TRBJ2-7; 7 bases fit TRBD1. CDR1 MNHEY and CDR2 SMNVEV come from the germline V gene (reference sequence). V trimming: 3 bases; J trimming: 0 bases; junction bases outside the gene matches: 8. CDR3 size: 16 residues. Written as DNA, the CDR3 is TGTGCCAGCAGTTTGGGTGTCGGGGACAGCTCCTACGAGCAGTACTTC. This gives the protein CASSLGVGDSSYEQYF.

V gene TRBV10-1 combines with J gene TRBJ2-1; D remains ambiguous. CDR3 length equals 10 residues. The germline V and J ends were trimmed by 7 bases and 10 bases, with 8 bases remaining between them. Germline CDR1 WNHNN, CDR2 SYGVQD (reference sequence). The CDR3 bases are TGCGCCAGCATGTCACGAGAGCAGTTCTTC. Amino acid sequence: CASMSREQFF.